This TCR beta chain emerged from a study of spatial heterogeneity in lung cancer. Regarding the study as a whole: The study found that expanded intratumoral alpha and beta TCR counts tracked tumor mutation counts.

Trimming shortened V by 4 bases and J by 4 bases, and 13 bases separated the two germline ends. The CDR3 runs to 13 residues. The germline V gene encodes CDR1 SQVTM and CDR2 ANQGSEA. This clonotype was found many times. What it recognizes is unknown. A distinct unique molecular identifier was carried by each TCR cDNA molecule. TCRdb reanalysed the 5' RACE reads using MiXCR and keeps one entry per CDR3 protein. Among about 12,000 distinct CDR3 sequences, more than 12% were seen once, and the ten largest hold about 16%. Documented time point: sample taken at primary tumor resection. More than 70 TRACERx patients with early, untreated non-small cell lung cancer donated samples. Unsorted whole RNA samples from tumor, nontumor lung or frozen PBMC were sequenced.

The source of this sequence is a male donor with early-stage non-small cell lung cancer. The chain recombines TRBV29-1 with TRBJ1-2; D is ambiguous. Sample: lung tumor tissue, taken at surgery. CDR3 nucleotides: TGCAGCGTTGTCCGACTGGCCTCCTATGGCTACACCTTC. This sequence encodes CSVVRLASYGYTF.